These 2 T cell receptor beta chains were all obtained from the same sample, sequenced in a study of radiotherapy plus CTLA-4 blockade in lung cancer. This table comes from immunoSEQ multiplex PCR, and its TCRdb copy is limited to in-frame clones, with some not included. This table holds around 110,000 clones, around 90% found once. The starting material was peripheral blood, obtained from a patient treated with radiotherapy plus ipilimumab. Every receptor here comes from a human donor with non-small cell lung cancer that progressed on radiotherapy plus ipilimumab.

The rearrangement links TRBV21-1 to TRBJ2-3; TRBD2 is the table's D call, not checked against the DNA. TRBV21-1 is designated a pseudogene. CDR3 length: 12 residues. The CDR3 loop is CASSKLIGTQYF. CDR3 nucleotide sequence: TGTGCCAGCAGCAAGTTAATCGGTACGCAGTATTTT.

The V and J genes are TRBV6-5 and TRBJ2-7; no reliable D call. From germline, CDR1 is MNHEY and CDR2 SVGAGI. CDR3 length equals 14 residues. Trimming removed 4 bases from V and 7 bases from J, with 17 bases in between. The chain's CDR3 is CASSSLGFLGEQYF. In DNA, the CDR3 is TGTGCCAGCAGTTCCTTGGGGTTCCTGGGGGAGCAGTACTTC.